This T cell receptor beta chain was captured by sequencing in a study of blood T cell repertoires in COVID-19. Profiled with immunoSEQ multiplex PCR; TCRdb holds only in-frame clones, not every one. This sample yields under 300,000 clones, of which over 80% are seen a single time; 1.9% belongs to the top ten. The CDR3 covers 13 residues. The V end was cut by 5 bases, the J end by 7 bases, with 9 bases between. Germline V CDR1 and CDR2: LGHDT, YNNKEL (reference sequence). Sequenced sample: PBMCs or T cells enriched from blood (not recorded which). The receptor was isolated from a woman aged 18-29 years who had recovered from COVID-19. The chain couples TRBV3-1 (or the pseudogene TRBV3-2) to TRBJ1-6, with D possibly TRBD1 on 5 matching bases. CDR3 DNA sequence: TGTGCCAGCAGCTTCGACAGAAATTCACCCCTCCACTTT. Translating it yields CASSFDRNSPLHF.